This paragraph covers one TCR beta chain sequence. Antigen specificity is unknown. This sample is part of a study of cytomegalovirus exposure and HLA in healthy donors. General study points: Using a false discovery rate of 0.05, a later analysis showed that some 16,000 TCR beta sequences were associated with HLA alleles.

PCR primers comprised 60 Vbeta and 13 Jbeta primers. This table comes from immunoSEQ multiplex PCR, and its TCRdb copy is limited to in-frame clones, with some not included. The sample lists under 150,000 clones, approximately 80% occurring once. This TCR was recovered from a woman between 40 and 50 years old in good health and CMV-seropositive. The source material was PBMCs.

In DNA, the CDR3 is TGCGCCAGTCATTCCGGGACAGAATACGGTAATGAAAAACTGTTTTTT. It yields the protein CASHSGTEYGNEKLFF. The chain has TRBV5-1 and TRBJ1-4, with 7 positions matching TRBD1. V was clipped by 8 bases and J by 4 bases; unmatched bases: 14. The CDR3 totals 16 residues. CDR1 is SGHRS and CDR2 is YFSETQ in the germline V gene.